What follows are 2 T cell receptor beta chains derived from one specimen sequenced in a study of blood T cell repertoires in COVID-19. Measured with immunoSEQ multiplex PCR; TCRdb has only the in-frame clones, and not every one. The sample shows about 440,000 clones, more than 70% of them seen only once. The sample was peripheral blood. These receptors all come from a woman aged 45-60 years with COVID-19, enrolled during active disease.

This chain joins TRBV27 and TRBJ2-7, with TRBD2 matching 8 bases. This CDR3 region has 15 residues. Germline CDR1 MNHEY, CDR2 SMNVEV (reference sequence). After removal of 4 bases from V and 4 bases from J, the junction contained 9 bases not matched to a gene. CDR3 amino acids: CASSSPAGEYYEQYF. CDR3 nucleotides: TGTGCCAGCAGTTCCCCAGCGGGGGAATATTACGAGCAGTACTTC.

The chain joins TRBV29-1 to TRBJ1-2; D is undetermined. The CDR3 covers 13 residues. Germline CDR1 reads SQVTM; CDR2 reads ANQGSEA. Trimming took off 7 bases at V and 2 bases at J, with 14 bases between the two ends. CDR3 DNA: TGCAGCGCCGCGGGCAGCTTGAACTATGGCTACACCTTC. Translating it yields CSAAGSLNYGYTF.